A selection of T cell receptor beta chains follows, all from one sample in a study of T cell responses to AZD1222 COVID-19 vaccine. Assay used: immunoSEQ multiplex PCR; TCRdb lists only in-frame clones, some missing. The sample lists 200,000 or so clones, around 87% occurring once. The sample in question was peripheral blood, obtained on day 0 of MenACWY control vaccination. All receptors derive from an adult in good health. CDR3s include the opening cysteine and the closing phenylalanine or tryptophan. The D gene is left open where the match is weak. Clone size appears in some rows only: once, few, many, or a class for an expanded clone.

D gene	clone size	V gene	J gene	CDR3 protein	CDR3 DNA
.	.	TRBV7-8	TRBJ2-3	CASSLSGGSTDTQYF	TGTGCCAGCAGCTTATCAGGGGGGTCGACAGATACGCAGTATTTT
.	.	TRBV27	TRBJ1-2	CASGMGRGYTF	TGTGCCAGCGGGATGGGCAGGGGCTACACCTTC
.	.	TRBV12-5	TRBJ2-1	CASGLVAGSSYNEQFF	TGTGCTAGTGGTTTGGTCGCGGGGAGCTCCTACAATGAGCAGTTCTTC
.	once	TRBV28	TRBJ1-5	CASVGGGQPQHF	TGTGCCAGCGTTGGGGGCGGTCAGCCCCAGCATTTT
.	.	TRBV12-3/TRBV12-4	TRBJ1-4	CASRYSGFGKLFF	TGTGCCTCCCGGTACTCGGGGTTCGGAAAACTGTTTTTT
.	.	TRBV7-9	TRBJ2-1	CASSLGNVEYNEQFF	TGTGCCAGCAGCTTAGGAAATGTGGAATACAATGAGCAGTTCTTC
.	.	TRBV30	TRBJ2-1	CAWSFTASYNEQFF	TGTGCCTGGAGTTTTACAGCCTCCTACAATGAGCAGTTCTTC
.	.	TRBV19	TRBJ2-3	CASSIYGGTDTQYF	TGTGCCAGTAGTATATATGGCGGCACAGATACGCAGTATTTT
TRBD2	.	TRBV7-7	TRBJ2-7	CASSPMTSGPYEQYF	TGTGCTAGCAGTCCCATGACTAGCGGGCCCTACGAGCAGTACTTC
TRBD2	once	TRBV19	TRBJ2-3	CASSIGWGGSTDTQYF	TGTGCCAGTAGTATTGGTTGGGGGGGTAGCACAGATACGCAGTATTTT
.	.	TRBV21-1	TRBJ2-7	CASSKRGPGNYEQYF	TGTGCCAGCAGCAAAAGGGGCCCGGGGAACTACGAGCAGTACTTC
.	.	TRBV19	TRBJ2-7	CASRPWGASEQYF	TGTGCCAGTAGGCCCTGGGGAGCAAGCGAGCAGTACTTC
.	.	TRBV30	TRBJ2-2	CAWSVRRVGTGELFF	TGTGCCTGGAGTGTACGGCGGGTGGGCACCGGGGAGCTGTTTTTT
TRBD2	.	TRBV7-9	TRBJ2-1	CASSVSGTSGGNEQFF	TGTGCCAGCAGCGTATCCGGGACTAGCGGGGGGAATGAGCAGTTCTTC
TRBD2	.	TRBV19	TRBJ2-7	CASSFSGSVNPTYEQYF	TGTGCCAGTAGTTTTAGCGGGAGTGTAAATCCCACCTACGAGCAGTACTTC
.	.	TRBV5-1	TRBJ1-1	CASSANVQGIDTEAFF	TGCGCCAGCAGCGCCAATGTCCAGGGGATTGATACTGAAGCTTTCTTT
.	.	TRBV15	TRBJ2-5	CATSRERGAQETQYF	TGTGCCACCAGCAGAGAACGGGGGGCCCAAGAGACCCAGTACTTC
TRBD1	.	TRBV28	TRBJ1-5	CATQDRGRQPQHF	TGTGCCACCCAGGACAGGGGGAGGCAGCCCCAGCATTTT
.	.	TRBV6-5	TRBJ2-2	CASSYSGQGELFF	TGTGCCAGCAGTTACTCGGGGCAGGGGGAGCTGTTTTTT
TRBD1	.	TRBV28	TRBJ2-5	CASSLRPGQGARETQYF	TGTGCCAGCAGTTTACGGCCGGGGCAGGGGGCTCGAGAGACCCAGTACTTC
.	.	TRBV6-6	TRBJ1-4	CASSYSTGLNTRGLFF	TGTGCCAGCAGTTACTCGACGGGTTTAAACACCCGGGGACTGTTTTTT
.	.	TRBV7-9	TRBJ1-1	CASSLERVEAFF	TGTGCCAGCAGCTTAGAGCGGGTTGAAGCTTTCTTT
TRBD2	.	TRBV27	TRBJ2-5	CASSHGLAGEETQYF	TGTGCCAGCAGCCATGGACTAGCGGGAGAAGAGACCCAGTACTTC
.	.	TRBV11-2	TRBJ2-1	CASSVQGGIGGEQFF	TGTGCCAGCAGCGTTCAGGGGGGGATTGGAGGTGAGCAGTTCTTC
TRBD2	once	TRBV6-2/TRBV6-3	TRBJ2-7	CASSKSSGGAYEQYF	TGTGCCAGCAGCAAATCTAGCGGGGGGGCCTACGAGCAGTACTTC
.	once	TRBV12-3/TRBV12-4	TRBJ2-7	CASSFGQMVQYF	TGTGCCAGCAGTTTTGGACAGATGGTGCAGTACTTC